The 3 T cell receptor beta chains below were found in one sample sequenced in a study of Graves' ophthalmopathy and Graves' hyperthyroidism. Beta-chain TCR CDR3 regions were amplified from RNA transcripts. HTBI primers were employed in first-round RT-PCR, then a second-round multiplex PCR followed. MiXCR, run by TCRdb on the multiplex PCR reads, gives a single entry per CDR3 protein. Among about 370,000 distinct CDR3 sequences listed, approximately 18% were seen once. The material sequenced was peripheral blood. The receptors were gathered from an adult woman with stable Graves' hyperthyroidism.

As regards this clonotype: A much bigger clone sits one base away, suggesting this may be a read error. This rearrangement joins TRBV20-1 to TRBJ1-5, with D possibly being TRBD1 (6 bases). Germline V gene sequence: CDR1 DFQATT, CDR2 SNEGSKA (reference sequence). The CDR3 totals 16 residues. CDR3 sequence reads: CSARDGRGAFNQPEHF. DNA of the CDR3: TGCAGTGCTAGAGATGGGAGGGGGGCATTCAATCAGCCCGAGCATTTT.

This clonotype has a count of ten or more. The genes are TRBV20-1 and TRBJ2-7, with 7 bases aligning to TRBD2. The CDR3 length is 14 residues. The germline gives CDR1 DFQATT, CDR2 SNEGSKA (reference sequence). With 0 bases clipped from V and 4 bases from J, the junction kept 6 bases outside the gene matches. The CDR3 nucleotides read TGCAGTGCTAGAGATCACCCTAGCGGATACGAGCAGTACTTC. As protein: CSARDHPSGYEQYF.

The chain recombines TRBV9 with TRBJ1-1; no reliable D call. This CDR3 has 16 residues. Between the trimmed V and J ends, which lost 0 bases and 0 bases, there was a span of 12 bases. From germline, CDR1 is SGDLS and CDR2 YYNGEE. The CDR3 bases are TGTGCCAGCAGCGTAGAGGATTATCCAATGAACACTGAAGCTTTCTTT. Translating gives CASSVEDYPMNTEAFF.